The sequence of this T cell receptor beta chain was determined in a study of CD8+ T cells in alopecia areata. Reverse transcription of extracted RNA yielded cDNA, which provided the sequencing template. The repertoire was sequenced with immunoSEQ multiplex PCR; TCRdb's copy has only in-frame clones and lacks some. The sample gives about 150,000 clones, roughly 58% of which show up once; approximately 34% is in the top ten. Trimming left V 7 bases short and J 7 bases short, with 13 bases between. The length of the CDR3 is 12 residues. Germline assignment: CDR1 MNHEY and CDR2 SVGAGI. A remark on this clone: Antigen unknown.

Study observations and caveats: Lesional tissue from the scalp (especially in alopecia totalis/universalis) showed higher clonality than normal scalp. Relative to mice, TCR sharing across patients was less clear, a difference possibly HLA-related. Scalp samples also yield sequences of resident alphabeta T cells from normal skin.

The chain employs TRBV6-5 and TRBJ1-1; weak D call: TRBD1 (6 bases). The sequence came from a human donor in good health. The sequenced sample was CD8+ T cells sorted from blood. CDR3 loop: CASKTGTLEAFF. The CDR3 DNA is TGTGCCAGCAAGACAGGCACCCTTGAAGCTTTCTTT.